This entry concerns a single T cell receptor (beta chain). The source of the sample is a study of blood T cell repertoires in COVID-19. At the level of the study: There were acute and convalescent COVID-19 samples, and they came from the United States, Italy and Spain.

V was trimmed by 7 bases and J by 5 bases, leaving 14 bases between them. This CDR3 comprises 13 residues. The germline gives CDR1 LGHDT, CDR2 YNNKEL (reference sequence). Using immunoSEQ multiplex PCR, the repertoire was profiled, and TCRdb retains in-frame clones only, with some absent. The profile shows about 180,000 clones, about 79% of them singletons. The study drew participants aged about 18 to 89 years from under 30 US areas. Cohort 3 recovery required two negative PCRs, clearance, or symptom resolution. The rearrangement joins TRBV3-1 (or the pseudogene TRBV3-2) to TRBJ1-1, with D maybe TRBD1 (6 bases). This receptor was obtained from a man in his fifties who had recovered from COVID-19. Input material: PBMCs or T cells enriched from blood (not recorded which). The CDR3 protein is CASNNRDGTEAFF. CDR3 coding DNA: TGTGCCAGCAACAACAGGGACGGGACTGAAGCTTTCTTT.